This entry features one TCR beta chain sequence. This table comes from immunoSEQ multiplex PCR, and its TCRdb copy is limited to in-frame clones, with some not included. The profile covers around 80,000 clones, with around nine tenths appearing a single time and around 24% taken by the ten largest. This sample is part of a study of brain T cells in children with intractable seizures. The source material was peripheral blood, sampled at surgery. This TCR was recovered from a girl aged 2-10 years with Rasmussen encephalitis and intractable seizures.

CDR3 in amino acids: CASSLVAGLADEQFF. CDR3 DNA: TGTGCCAGCAGTCTTGTAGCGGGACTTGCGGATGAGCAGTTCTTC. This chain uses TRBV6-5 with TRBJ2-1; 8 bases are shared with TRBD2. Germline trimming cut 5 bases from V and 8 bases from J; bases unmatched to any gene: 11. The CDR3 covers 15 residues. The V gene's germline CDR1 is MNHEY and CDR2 SVGAGI.